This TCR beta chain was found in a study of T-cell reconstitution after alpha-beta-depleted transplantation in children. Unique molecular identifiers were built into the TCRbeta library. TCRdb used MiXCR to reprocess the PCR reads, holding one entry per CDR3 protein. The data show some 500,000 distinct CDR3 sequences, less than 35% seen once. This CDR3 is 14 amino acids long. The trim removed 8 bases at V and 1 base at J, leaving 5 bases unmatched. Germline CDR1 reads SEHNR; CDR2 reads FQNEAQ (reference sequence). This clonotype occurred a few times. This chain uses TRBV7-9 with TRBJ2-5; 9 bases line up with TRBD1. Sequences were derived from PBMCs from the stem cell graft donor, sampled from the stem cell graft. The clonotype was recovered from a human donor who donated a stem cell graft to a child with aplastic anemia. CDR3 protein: CASSRGQGQETQYF. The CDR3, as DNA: TGTGCCAGCTCGAGGGGACAGGGCCAAGAGACCCAGTACTTC.